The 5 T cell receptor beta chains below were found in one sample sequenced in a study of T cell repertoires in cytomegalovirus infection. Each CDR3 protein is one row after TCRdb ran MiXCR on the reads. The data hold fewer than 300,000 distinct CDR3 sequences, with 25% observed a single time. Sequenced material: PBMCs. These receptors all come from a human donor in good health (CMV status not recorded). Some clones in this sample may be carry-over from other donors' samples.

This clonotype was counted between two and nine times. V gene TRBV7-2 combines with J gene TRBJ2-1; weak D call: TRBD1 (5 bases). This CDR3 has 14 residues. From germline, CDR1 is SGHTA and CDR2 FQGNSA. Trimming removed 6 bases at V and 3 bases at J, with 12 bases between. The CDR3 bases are TGTGCCAGCAGTTTCTACGACAGCTACAATGAGCAGTTCTTC. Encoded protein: CASSFYDSYNEQFF.

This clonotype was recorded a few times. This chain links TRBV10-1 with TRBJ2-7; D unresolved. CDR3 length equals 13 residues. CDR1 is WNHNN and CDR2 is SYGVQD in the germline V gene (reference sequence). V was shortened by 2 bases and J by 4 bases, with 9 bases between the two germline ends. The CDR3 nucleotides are TGCGCCAGCAGTGAGGGAGTTAAGTACGAGCAGTACTTC. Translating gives CASSEGVKYEQYF.

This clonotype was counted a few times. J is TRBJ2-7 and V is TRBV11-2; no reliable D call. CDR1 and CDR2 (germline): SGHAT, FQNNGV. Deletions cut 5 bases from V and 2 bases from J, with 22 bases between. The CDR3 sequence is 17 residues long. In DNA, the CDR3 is TGTGCCAGCAGCCGCCGGGTGACTGGCGGTCAACCCTACGAGCAGTACTTC. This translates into CASSRRVTGGQPYEQYF.

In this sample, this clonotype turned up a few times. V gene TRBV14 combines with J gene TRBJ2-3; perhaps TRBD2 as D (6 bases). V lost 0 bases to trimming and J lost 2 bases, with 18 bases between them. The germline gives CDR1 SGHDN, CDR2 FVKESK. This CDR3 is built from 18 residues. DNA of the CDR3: TGTGCCAGCAGCCAAGATCCCCTATTCGGGGGAGTCACAGATACGCAGTATTTT. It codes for CASSQDPLFGGVTDTQYF.

CDR3 nucleotides: TGTGCCAGCGGGCCATGGTATGAAGCTTTCTTT. This sequence encodes CASGPWYEAFF. The rearrangement joins TRBV28 to TRBJ1-1; no clear D. The CDR3 is 11 residues long. Germline CDR1 MDHEN, CDR2 SYDVKM. The ends were cut back, 8 bases at V and 7 bases at J, with 11 bases in the middle.